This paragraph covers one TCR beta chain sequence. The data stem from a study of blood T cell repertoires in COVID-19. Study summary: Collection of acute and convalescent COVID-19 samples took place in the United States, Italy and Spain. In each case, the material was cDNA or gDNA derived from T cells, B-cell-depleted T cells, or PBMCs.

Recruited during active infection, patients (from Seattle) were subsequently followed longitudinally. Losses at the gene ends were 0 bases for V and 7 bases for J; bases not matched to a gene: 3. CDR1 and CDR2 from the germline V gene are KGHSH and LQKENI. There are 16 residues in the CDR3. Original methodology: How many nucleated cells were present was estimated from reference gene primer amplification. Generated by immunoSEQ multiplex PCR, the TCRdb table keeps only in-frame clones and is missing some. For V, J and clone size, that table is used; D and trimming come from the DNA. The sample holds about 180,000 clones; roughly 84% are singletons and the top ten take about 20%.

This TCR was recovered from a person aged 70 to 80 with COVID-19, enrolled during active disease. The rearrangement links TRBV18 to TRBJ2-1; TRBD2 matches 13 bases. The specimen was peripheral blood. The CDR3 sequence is CASSPPGLAGWNEQFF. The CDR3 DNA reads TGTGCCAGCTCACCACCGGGACTAGCGGGATGGAATGAGCAGTTCTTC.